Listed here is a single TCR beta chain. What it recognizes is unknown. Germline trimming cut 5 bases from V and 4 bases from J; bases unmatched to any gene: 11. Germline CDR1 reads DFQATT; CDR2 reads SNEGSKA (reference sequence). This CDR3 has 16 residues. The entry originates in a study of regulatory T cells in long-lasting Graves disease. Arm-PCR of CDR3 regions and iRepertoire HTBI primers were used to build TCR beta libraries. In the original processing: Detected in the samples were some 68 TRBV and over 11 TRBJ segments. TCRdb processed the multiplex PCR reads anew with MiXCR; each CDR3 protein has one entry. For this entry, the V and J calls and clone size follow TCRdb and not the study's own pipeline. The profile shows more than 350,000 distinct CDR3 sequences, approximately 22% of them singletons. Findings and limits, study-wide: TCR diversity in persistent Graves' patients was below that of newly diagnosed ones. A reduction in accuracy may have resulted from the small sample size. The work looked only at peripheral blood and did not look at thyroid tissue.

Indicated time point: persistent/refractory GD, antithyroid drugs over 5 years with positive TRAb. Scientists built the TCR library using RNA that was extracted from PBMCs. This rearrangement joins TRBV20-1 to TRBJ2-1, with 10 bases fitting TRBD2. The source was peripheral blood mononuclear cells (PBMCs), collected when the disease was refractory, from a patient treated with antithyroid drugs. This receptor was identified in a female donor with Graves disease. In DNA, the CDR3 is TGCAGTGCTGATACCGGGACTAGCGTTTTTTACAATGAGCAGTTCTTC. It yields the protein CSADTGTSVFYNEQFF.